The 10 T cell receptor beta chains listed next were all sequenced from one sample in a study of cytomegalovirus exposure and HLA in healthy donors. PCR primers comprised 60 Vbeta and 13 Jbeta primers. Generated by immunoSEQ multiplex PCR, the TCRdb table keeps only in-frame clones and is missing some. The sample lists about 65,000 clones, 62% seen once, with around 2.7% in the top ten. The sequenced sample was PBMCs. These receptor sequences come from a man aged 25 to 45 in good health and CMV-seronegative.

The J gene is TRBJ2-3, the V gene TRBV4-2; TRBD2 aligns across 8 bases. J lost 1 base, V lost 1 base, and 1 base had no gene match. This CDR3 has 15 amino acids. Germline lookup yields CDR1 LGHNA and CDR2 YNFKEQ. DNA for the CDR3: TGTGCCAGCAGCCAAGGAGCGGGGGGCACAGATACGCAGTATTTT. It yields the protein CASSQGAGGTDTQYF.

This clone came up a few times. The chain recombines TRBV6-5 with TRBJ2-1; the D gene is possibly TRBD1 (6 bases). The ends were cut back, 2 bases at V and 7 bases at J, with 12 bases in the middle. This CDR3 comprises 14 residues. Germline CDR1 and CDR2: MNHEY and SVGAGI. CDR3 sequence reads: CASSYQGTLNEQFF. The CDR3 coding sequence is TGTGCCAGCAGTTACCAGGGGACGTTAAATGAGCAGTTCTTC.

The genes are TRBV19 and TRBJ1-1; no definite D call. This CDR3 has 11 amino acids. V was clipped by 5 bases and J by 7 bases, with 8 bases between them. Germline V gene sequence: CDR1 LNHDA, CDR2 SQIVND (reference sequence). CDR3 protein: CASSAWSEAFF. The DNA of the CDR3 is TGTGCCAGTAGTGCCTGGAGTGAAGCTTTCTTT.

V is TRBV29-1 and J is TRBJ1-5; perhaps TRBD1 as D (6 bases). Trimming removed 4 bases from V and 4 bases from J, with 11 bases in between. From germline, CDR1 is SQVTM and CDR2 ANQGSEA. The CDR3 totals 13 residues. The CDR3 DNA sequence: TGCAGCGTTGTTTCAGGGGCAAATCAGCCCCAGCATTTT. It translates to CSVVSGANQPQHF.

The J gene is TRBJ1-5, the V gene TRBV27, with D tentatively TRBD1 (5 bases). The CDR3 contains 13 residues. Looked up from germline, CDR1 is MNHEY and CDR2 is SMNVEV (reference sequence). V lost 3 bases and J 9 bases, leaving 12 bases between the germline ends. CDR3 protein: CASSLGQRGPQHF. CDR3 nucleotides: TGTGCCAGCAGTTTGGGGCAGAGAGGGCCCCAGCATTTT.

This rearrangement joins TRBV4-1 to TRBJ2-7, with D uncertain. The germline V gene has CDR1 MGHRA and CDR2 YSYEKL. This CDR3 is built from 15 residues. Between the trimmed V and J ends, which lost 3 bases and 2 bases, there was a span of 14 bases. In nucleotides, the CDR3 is TGCGCCAGCAGCCATCTGAGTGGCGGCGCCTACGAGCAGTACTTC. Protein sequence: CASSHLSGGAYEQYF.

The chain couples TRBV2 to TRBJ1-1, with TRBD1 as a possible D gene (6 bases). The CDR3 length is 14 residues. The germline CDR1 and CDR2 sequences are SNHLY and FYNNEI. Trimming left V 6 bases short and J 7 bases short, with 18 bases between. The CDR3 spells CASRVLGGGFEAFF. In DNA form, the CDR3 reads TGTGCCAGCAGGGTCCTAGGGGGGGGGTTTGAAGCTTTCTTT.

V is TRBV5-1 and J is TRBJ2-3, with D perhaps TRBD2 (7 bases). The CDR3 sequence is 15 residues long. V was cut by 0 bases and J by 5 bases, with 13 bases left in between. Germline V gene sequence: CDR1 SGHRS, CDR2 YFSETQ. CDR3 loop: CASSLVGGAVDTQYF. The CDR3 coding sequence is TGCGCCAGCAGCTTGGTAGGGGGGGCCGTAGATACGCAGTATTTT.

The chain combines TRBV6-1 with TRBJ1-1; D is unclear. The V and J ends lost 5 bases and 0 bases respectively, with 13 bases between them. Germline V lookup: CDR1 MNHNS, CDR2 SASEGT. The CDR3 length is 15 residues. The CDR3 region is CASSFSGTLNTEAFF. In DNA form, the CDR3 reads TGTGCCAGCAGTTTTTCGGGAACCTTGAACACTGAAGCTTTCTTT.

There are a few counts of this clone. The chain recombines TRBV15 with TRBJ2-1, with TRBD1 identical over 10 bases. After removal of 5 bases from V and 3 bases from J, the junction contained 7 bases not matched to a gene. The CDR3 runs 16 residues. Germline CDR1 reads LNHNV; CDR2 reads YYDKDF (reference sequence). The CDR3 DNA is TGTGCCACCAGCCGGATCCGGGACAGGGGCTACAATGAGCAGTTCTTC. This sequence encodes CATSRIRDRGYNEQFF.